The clone carrying this TCR beta chain was detected a few times. Its antigen is currently unknown. With 3 bases clipped from V and 1 base from J, the junction kept 6 bases outside the gene matches. Germline assignment: CDR1 SGHRS and CDR2 YFSETQ. The CDR3 consists of 15 residues. This record belongs to a study of cytomegalovirus exposure and HLA in healthy donors. The study, taken as a whole, reports: A later analysis linked a missense DCLRE1C variant to TCR beta V- and J-gene trimming.

PCR was performed using 60 Vbeta and 13 Jbeta primers. Sequencing used immunoSEQ multiplex PCR; TCRdb keeps in-frame clones, though not all of them. The sample lists about 120,000 clones, around three quarters seen once, with 4.5% to 5% in the top ten. The rearrangement joins TRBV5-1 to TRBJ2-5; TRBD1 agrees at 7 bases. The TCR comes from a middle-aged man in good health and CMV-seropositive. Source material: PBMCs. CDR3 DNA sequence: TGCGCCAGCAGCTCCGCACAGGGGCCCCAAGAGACCCAGTACTTC. This translates into CASSSAQGPQETQYF.